This T cell receptor (beta chain) originates from a study of human T cells and chemical hapten exposure. TCRdb itself ran the RACE reads through MiXCR, one entry per CDR3 protein. This sample has fewer than 200,000 distinct CDR3 sequences, with 25% to 30% found just once. The V end was cut by 4 bases, the J end by 8 bases, with 14 bases between. Per the germline V gene, CDR1 is SGHAT and CDR2 is FQNNGV. CDR3 length: 13 residues. As for time point: pre-sensitization, week 0. Treatment specified: therapeutic diphenylcyclopropenone sensitization with weekly scalp DPC. Those who donated were patients with alopecia, 18 to 70 years of age, and suitable for DPC. This clonotype was counted between two and nine times.

Source: whole blood, taken in connection with sensitization to the hapten diphenylcyclopropenone (DPC). The sequence derives from a woman aged 30 to 39 with alopecia areata. Some clones in this sample may be carry-over from other donors' samples. The chain links TRBV11-2 to TRBJ2-5; D uncertain. The CDR3 here is CASSSGTGDTQYF. The CDR3 coding sequence is TGTGCCAGCAGCTCCGGAACGGGCGACACCCAGTACTTC.